This note documents a single T cell receptor (beta chain) sequence. Its antigen is not known. The data derive from a study of cytotoxic CD8 clonotypes in ibrutinib-treated CLL. Findings and limits, study-wide: Clonality at baseline surpassed age-matched healthy donors and tracked circulating CD8+ T-cell counts.

Libraries were prepared by immunoSEQ multiplex PCR; TCRdb keeps only in-frame clonotypes and omits some of them. This table holds roughly 130,000 clones, roughly three quarters found once. About 2.2 micrograms of genomic DNA, which was extracted from cryopreserved PBMCs, served as the material used for the TCR beta libraries. The material sequenced was PBMCs, taken after 12 months of ibrutinib treatment. The TCR sequence derives from a human donor with chronic lymphocytic leukemia.

The DNA of the CDR3 is TGTGCCAGCAGCGCCGGACTAGCGGCTGTGGCCTACAATGAGCAGTTCTTC. Amino acids: CASSAGLAAVAYNEQFF. The rearrangement uses TRBV7-9 and TRBJ2-1, with TRBD2 matching over 10 bases. J gave up 2 bases and V 5 bases, and 9 bases lay outside the gene matches. The CDR3 covers 17 residues. Per the germline V gene, CDR1 is SEHNR and CDR2 is FQNEAQ (reference sequence).